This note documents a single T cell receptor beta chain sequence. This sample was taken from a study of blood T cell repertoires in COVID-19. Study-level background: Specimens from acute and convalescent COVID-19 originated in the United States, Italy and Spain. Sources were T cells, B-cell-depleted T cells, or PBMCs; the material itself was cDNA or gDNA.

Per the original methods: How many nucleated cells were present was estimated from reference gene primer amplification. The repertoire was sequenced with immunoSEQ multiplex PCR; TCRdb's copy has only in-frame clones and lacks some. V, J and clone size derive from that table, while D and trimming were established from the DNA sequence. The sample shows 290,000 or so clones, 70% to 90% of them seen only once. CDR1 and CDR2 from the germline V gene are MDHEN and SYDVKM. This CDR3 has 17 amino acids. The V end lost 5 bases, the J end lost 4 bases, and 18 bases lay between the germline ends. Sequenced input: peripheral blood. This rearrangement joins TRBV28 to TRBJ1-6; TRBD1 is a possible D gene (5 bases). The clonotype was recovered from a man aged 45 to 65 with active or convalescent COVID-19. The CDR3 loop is CASSETTGRAYNSPLHF. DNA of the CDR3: TGTGCCAGCAGTGAAACCACTGGCAGGGCATATAATTCACCCCTCCACTTT.